Presented here are 7 T cell receptor beta chains from one specimen sequenced in a study of T cells in Graves' hyperthyroidism and ophthalmopathy. Amplification of TCR beta CDR3 regions was performed using RNA transcripts as template. The TCR CDR3 was amplified in a first-round RT-PCR using the HTBI primer set. TCRdb reanalysed the multiplex PCR reads using MiXCR and keeps one entry per CDR3 protein. The sample includes roughly 660,000 distinct CDR3 sequences, 15% to 20% of them seen just once. The sample taken for sequencing was blood. The receptors were gathered from a man aged 50-60 years with Graves' hyperthyroidism.

This clonotype was seen more than once but under ten times. The rearrangement links TRBV7-4 to TRBJ2-7; D perhaps matches TRBD1 (5 bases). The CDR3 consists of 14 residues. In germline, CDR1 is SGHVT, CDR2 SQSDAQ. V was cut by 4 bases and J by 5 bases, with 15 bases left in between. The CDR3 region has the DNA TGTGCCAGCAGCTCTTCCAGGGTTTCCCACGAGCAGTACTTC. It is translated as CASSSSRVSHEQYF. The full variable domain, completed using reference TRBV7-4 and TRBJ2-7, is GAGVSQSPRYKVAKRGRDVALRCDSISGHVTLYWYRQTLGQGSEVLTYSQSDAQRDKSGRPSGRFSAERPERSVSTLKIQRTEQGDSAVYLCASSSSRVSHEQYFGPGTRLTVT.

This clonotype was recorded at least ten times. The gene calls are TRBV28 and TRBJ2-1; the D gene is possibly TRBD2 (6 bases). The ends were cut back, 1 base at V and 7 bases at J, with 17 bases in the middle. Germline V gene data show CDR1 as MDHEN and CDR2 as SYDVKM. The CDR3 has 16 amino acids. The CDR3 bases are TGTGCCAGCAGTTTATTTGCCGGGCGCGCGGGGAATGAGCAGTTCTTC. It yields the protein CASSLFAGRAGNEQFF.

This clonotype showed up many times. This chain joins TRBV12-3 or TRBV12-4 and TRBJ1-5, with D possibly being TRBD1 (5 bases). This CDR3 is 18 amino acids long. V lost 3 bases and J lost 2, with 20 bases in between. CDR3 amino acids: CASSLRGAGFEGNQPQHF. The CDR3 nucleotides are TGTGCCAGCAGTTTGCGGGGAGCAGGGTTTGAGGGCAATCAGCCCCAGCATTTT.

V gene TRBV20-1 combines with J gene TRBJ2-1; TRBD1 or TRBD2 may be the D gene (5 bases each). Looked up from germline, CDR1 is DFQATT and CDR2 is SNEGSKA (reference sequence). This CDR3 is built from 14 residues. Trimming took off 1 base at V and 0 bases at J, with 7 bases between the two ends. CDR3 in DNA: TGCAGTGCTAGAGGGGGGTTCTCCTACAATGAGCAGTTCTTC. Its translation is CSARGGFSYNEQFF.

This clonotype has just a few counts. The gene calls are TRBV5-1 and TRBJ2-1, with 9 bases matching TRBD2. The V and J ends lost 0 bases and 5 bases, in that order; junction bases with no gene match: 6. The CDR3 contains 16 residues. From germline, CDR1 is SGHRS and CDR2 YFSETQ. In nucleotides, the CDR3 is TGCGCCAGCAGCTTGGCTAGCGGGATCGGTAACAATGAGCAGTTCTTC. Its translation: CASSLASGIGNNEQFF.

The sample holds a few counts of this clonotype. The chain is built from TRBV25-1 and TRBJ2-3, with D tentatively TRBD1 or TRBD2 (5 bases each). The CDR3 has 14 residues. Deletions cut 6 bases from V and 1 base from J, with 11 bases between. Per the germline V gene, CDR1 is MGHDK and CDR2 is SYGVNS. This CDR3 is CASRGESGTDTQYF. The DNA of the CDR3 is TGTGCCAGCAGGGGGGAGTCCGGCACAGATACGCAGTATTTT.

This chain uses TRBV5-1 with TRBJ2-3; D might be TRBD2 (6 bases). Trimming pared 3 bases from V and 4 bases from J, leaving 18 bases between. The CDR3 is 16 amino acids. The germline CDR1 and CDR2 sequences are SGHRS and YFSETQ. CDR3 in amino acids: CASSSTASSVADTQYF. In nucleotides, the CDR3 is TGCGCCAGCAGCTCAACAGCTTCTAGCGTGGCAGATACGCAGTATTTT.